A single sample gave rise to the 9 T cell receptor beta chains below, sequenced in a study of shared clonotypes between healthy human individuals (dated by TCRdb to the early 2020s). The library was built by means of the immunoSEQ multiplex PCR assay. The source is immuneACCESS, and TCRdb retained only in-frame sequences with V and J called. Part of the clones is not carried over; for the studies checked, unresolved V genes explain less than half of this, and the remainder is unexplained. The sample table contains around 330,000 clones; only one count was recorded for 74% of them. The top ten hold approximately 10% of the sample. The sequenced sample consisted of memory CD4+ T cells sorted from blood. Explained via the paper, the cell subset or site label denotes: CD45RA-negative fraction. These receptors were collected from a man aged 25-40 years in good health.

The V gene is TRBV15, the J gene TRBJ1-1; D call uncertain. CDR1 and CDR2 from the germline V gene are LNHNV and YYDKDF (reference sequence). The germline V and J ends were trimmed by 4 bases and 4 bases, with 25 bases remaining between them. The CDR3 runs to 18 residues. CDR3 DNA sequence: TGTGCCACCAGCATCATTGATCCGGGTCGCATTATTAGCACTGAAGCTTTCTTT. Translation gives CATSIIDPGRIISTEAFF.

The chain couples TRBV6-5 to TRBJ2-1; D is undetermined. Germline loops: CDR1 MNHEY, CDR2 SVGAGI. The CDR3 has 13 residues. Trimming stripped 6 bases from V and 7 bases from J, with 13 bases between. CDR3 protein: CASSPPNSNEQFF. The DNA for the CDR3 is TGTGCCAGCAGCCCACCTAATTCTAATGAGCAGTTCTTC.

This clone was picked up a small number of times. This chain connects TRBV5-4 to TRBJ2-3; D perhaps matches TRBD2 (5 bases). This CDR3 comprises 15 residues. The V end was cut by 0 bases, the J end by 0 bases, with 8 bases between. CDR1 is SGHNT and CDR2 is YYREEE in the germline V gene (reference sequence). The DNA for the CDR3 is TGTGCCAGCAGCTTGGGCGGCGGGAGCACAGATACGCAGTATTTT. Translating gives CASSLGGGSTDTQYF. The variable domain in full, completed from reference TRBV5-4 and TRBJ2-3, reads ETGVTQSPTHLIKTRGQQVTLRCSSQSGHNTVSWYQQALGQGPQFIFQYYREEENGRGNFPPRFSGLQFPNYSSELNVNALELDDSALYLCASSLGGGSTDTQYFGPGTRLTVL.

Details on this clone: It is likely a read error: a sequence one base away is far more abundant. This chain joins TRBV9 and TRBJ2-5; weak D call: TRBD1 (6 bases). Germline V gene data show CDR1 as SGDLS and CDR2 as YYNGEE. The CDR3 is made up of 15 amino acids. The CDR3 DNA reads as TGTGCCAACAGCGTACGGGCAGGGGCCAAAGAGACCCAGTACTTC. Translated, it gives CANSVRAGAKETQYF.

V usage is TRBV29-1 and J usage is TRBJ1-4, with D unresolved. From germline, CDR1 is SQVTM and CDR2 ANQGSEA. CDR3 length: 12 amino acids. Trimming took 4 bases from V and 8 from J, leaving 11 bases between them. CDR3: CSVGLPQEKLFF. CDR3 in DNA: TGCAGCGTTGGTTTGCCACAAGAAAAACTGTTTTTT.

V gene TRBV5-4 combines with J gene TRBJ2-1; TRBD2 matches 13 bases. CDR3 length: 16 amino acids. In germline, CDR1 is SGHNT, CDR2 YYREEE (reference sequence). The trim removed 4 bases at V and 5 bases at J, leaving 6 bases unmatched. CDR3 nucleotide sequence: TGTGCCAGCAGCCCCCGGACTAGCGGGAGAAACAATGAGCAGTTCTTC. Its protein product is CASSPRTSGRNNEQFF.

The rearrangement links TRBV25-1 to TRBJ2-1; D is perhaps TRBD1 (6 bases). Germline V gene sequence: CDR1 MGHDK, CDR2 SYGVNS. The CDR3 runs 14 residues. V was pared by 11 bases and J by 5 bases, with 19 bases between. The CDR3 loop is CAGSSTGLHNEQFF. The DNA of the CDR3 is TGTGCCGGGAGCTCGACAGGATTACACAATGAGCAGTTCTTC.

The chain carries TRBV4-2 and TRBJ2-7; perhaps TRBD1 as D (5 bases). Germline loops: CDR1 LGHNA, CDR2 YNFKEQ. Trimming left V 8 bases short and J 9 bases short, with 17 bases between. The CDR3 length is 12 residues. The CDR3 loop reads CASSASTGVQYF. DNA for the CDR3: TGTGCCAGCTCCGCAAGTACAGGTGTGCAGTACTTC.

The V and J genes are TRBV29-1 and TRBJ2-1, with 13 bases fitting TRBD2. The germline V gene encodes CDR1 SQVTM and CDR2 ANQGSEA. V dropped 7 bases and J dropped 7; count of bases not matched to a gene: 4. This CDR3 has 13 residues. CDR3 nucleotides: TGCAGCGCTTGGACTAGCGGGAGTAATGAGCAGTTCTTC. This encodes CSAWTSGSNEQFF.